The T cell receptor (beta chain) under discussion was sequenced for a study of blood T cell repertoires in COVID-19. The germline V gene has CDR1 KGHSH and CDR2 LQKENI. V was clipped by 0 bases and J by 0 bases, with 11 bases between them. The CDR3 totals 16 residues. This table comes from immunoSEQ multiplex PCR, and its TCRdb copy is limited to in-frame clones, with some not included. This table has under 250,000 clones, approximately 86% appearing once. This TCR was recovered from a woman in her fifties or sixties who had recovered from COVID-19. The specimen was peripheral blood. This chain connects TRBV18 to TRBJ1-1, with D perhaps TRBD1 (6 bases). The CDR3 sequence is CASSPPGGRVNTEAFF. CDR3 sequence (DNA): TGTGCCAGCTCACCACCGGGGGGGCGGGTGAACACTGAAGCTTTCTTT.